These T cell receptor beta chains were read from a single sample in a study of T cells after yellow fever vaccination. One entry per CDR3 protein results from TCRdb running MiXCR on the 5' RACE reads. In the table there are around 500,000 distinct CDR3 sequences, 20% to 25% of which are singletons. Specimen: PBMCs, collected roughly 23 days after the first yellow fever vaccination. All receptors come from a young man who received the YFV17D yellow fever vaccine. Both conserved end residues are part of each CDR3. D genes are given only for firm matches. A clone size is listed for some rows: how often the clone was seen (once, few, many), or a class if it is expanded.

CDR3aa: CSPGGGGTYNEQFF; CDR3nt: TGCAGTCCCGGTGGGGGAGGGACCTACAATGAGCAGTTCTTC; j_gene: TRBJ2-1; len: 14; d_gene: TRBD2; abundance: -; v_gene: TRBV20-1
CDR3aa: CSARDPSGSETQYF; CDR3nt: TGCAGTGCTAGAGATCCATCAGGGTCCGAGACCCAGTACTTC; j_gene: TRBJ2-5; len: 14; d_gene: -; abundance: -; v_gene: TRBV20-1
CDR3aa: CASSQRDRGLYNEQFF; CDR3nt: TGCGCCAGCAGCCAGAGGGACAGGGGACTGTACAATGAGCAGTTCTTC; j_gene: TRBJ2-1; len: 16; d_gene: TRBD1; abundance: few; v_gene: TRBV4-3
CDR3aa: CASSSGLISQETQYF; CDR3nt: TGTGCCAGCAGCTCGGGGCTGATTTCTCAAGAGACCCAGTACTTC; j_gene: TRBJ2-5; len: 15; d_gene: -; abundance: few; v_gene: TRBV7-2
CDR3aa: CSAREQGGYYEQYF; CDR3nt: TGCAGTGCCAGAGAACAGGGGGGATACTACGAGCAGTACTTC; j_gene: TRBJ2-7; len: 14; d_gene: TRBD1; abundance: -; v_gene: TRBV20-1
CDR3aa: CASSYLAGGVNEQFF; CDR3nt: TGCGCCAGCAGCTACCTAGCGGGGGGGGTCAATGAGCAGTTCTTC; j_gene: TRBJ2-1; len: 15; d_gene: TRBD2; abundance: few; v_gene: TRBV5-1
CDR3aa: CASSLSGGTSGGAGNEQFF; CDR3nt: TGTGCCAGCAGTTTATCTGGTGGGACTAGCGGGGGGGCAGGAAATGAGCAGTTCTTC; j_gene: TRBJ2-1; len: 19; d_gene: TRBD2; abundance: -; v_gene: TRBV28
CDR3aa: CSAKQGYTEAFF; CDR3nt: TGCAGTGCCAAACAGGGCTACACTGAAGCTTTCTTT; j_gene: TRBJ1-1; len: 12; d_gene: -; abundance: -; v_gene: TRBV20-1
CDR3aa: CATHVPRGRSYNEQFF; CDR3nt: TGTGCCACCCACGTACCTCGGGGGCGCTCCTACAATGAGCAGTTCTTC; j_gene: TRBJ2-1; len: 16; d_gene: -; abundance: few; v_gene: TRBV28
CDR3aa: CSARDAAGAYNEQFF; CDR3nt: TGCAGTGCTAGAGACGCAGCGGGGGCCTACAATGAGCAGTTCTTC; j_gene: TRBJ2-1; len: 15; d_gene: TRBD2; abundance: many; v_gene: TRBV20-1
CDR3aa: CASRHLAGESYNEQFF; CDR3nt: TGTGCCAGCCGACATCTAGCGGGGGAGTCCTACAATGAGCAGTTCTTC; j_gene: TRBJ2-1; len: 16; d_gene: TRBD2; abundance: few; v_gene: TRBV18
CDR3aa: CASPPKVQGEEGREFVDTQYF; CDR3nt: TGTGCCAGCCCACCCAAAGTTCAGGGAGAAGAGGGACGGGAATTCGTGGATACGCAGTATTTT; j_gene: TRBJ2-3; len: 21; d_gene: -; abundance: few; v_gene: TRBV11-2
CDR3aa: CASSPLGADTQYF; CDR3nt: TGTGCCAGCTCACCTCTGGGGGCAGATACGCAGTATTTT; j_gene: TRBJ2-3; len: 13; d_gene: -; abundance: -; v_gene: TRBV18
CDR3aa: CATSRDLGPNQPQHF; CDR3nt: TGTGCCACCAGCAGAGACCTAGGGCCCAATCAGCCCCAGCATTTT; j_gene: TRBJ1-5; len: 15; d_gene: -; abundance: few; v_gene: TRBV15
CDR3aa: CASSQVIDQETQYF; CDR3nt: TGTGCCAGCAGCCAAGTAATCGACCAAGAGACCCAGTACTTC; j_gene: TRBJ2-5; len: 14; d_gene: -; abundance: few; v_gene: TRBV3-1
CDR3aa: CASSQDPTDNQPQHF; CDR3nt: TGCGCCAGCAGCCAAGATCCCACAGACAATCAGCCCCAGCATTTT; j_gene: TRBJ1-5; len: 15; d_gene: -; abundance: -; v_gene: TRBV4-3
CDR3aa: CASSLGQEYNEQFF; CDR3nt: TGTGCCAGCAGCTTAGGTCAGGAGTACAATGAGCAGTTCTTC; j_gene: TRBJ2-1; len: 14; d_gene: -; abundance: -; v_gene: TRBV7-6
CDR3aa: CASSPTRREAFF; CDR3nt: TGTGCCAGCAGTCCGACCCGGCGGGAAGCTTTCTTT; j_gene: TRBJ1-1; len: 12; d_gene: -; abundance: -; v_gene: TRBV6-2/TRBV6-3
CDR3aa: CASSQDTGPLAYEQYF; CDR3nt: TGCGCCAGCAGCCAAGATACAGGGCCGCTTGCCTACGAGCAGTACTTC; j_gene: TRBJ2-7; len: 16; d_gene: -; abundance: few; v_gene: TRBV4-3
CDR3aa: CASSLVNSRTDTQYF; CDR3nt: TGTGCCAGCAGCTTAGTCAATTCTCGCACAGATACGCAGTATTTT; j_gene: TRBJ2-3; len: 15; d_gene: -; abundance: -; v_gene: TRBV7-2
CDR3aa: CASSGGHEKLFF; CDR3nt: TGTGCCAGCTCAGGGGGCCACGAAAAACTGTTTTTT; j_gene: TRBJ1-4; len: 12; d_gene: -; abundance: -; v_gene: TRBV18
CDR3aa: CSAREEVGATILSYNEQFF; CDR3nt: TGCAGTGCTAGAGAAGAAGTGGGGGCGACGATATTATCCTACAATGAGCAGTTCTTC; j_gene: TRBJ2-1; len: 19; d_gene: -; abundance: few; v_gene: TRBV20-1
CDR3aa: CASSLRFVSYNEQFF; CDR3nt: TGCGCCAGCAGCCTTCGTTTCGTTTCCTACAATGAGCAGTTCTTC; j_gene: TRBJ2-1; len: 15; d_gene: -; abundance: few; v_gene: TRBV5-1
CDR3aa: CSGWSMSGTDTQYF; CDR3nt: TGCAGTGGCTGGTCTATGAGCGGCACAGATACGCAGTATTTT; j_gene: TRBJ2-3; len: 14; d_gene: -; abundance: few; v_gene: TRBV20-1
CDR3aa: CAISERTSGDETQYF; CDR3nt: TGTGCCATCAGTGAGAGGACTAGCGGGGACGAGACCCAGTACTTC; j_gene: TRBJ2-5; len: 15; d_gene: TRBD2; abundance: -; v_gene: TRBV10-3